A selection of T cell receptor beta chains follows, all from one sample in a study of blood T cell repertoires in COVID-19. TCRdb's copy holds only in-frame clones and misses some; the assay was immunoSEQ multiplex PCR. This table holds 300,000 to 350,000 clones, about 90% found once. Sequenced: PBMCs or T cells enriched from blood (not recorded which). Receptors originate from a woman aged 18-35 years with acute COVID-19. CDR3s include the opening cysteine and the closing phenylalanine or tryptophan. Each record gives: V gene, CDR3 length, D gene, J gene, CDR3 protein, CDR3 DNA. D genes are given only for firm matches.

>TRBV24-1|12|.|TRBJ2-3
CATSDYSEAQYF
TGTGCCACCAGTGATTATTCCGAGGCGCAGTATTTT
>TRBV5-5|13|.|TRBJ1-1
CASSLTGGTEAFF
TGTGCCAGCAGCTTGACGGGGGGCACTGAAGCTTTCTTT
>TRBV20-1|15|TRBD2|TRBJ2-1
CSASDTSGISAQQFF
TGCAGTGCTAGTGACACAAGCGGGATATCCGCTCAGCAGTTCTTC
>TRBV2|15|.|TRBJ1-5
CASSLLGTNYQPQHF
TGTGCCAGCAGTTTGTTAGGGACAAACTATCAGCCCCAGCATTTT
>TRBV11-3|19|TRBD1|TRBJ2-6
CASSLPGDRGSSGANVLTF
TGTGCCAGCAGCCTCCCGGGGGACAGGGGTAGCTCTGGGGCCAACGTCCTGACTTTC
>TRBV7-9|16|.|TRBJ2-7
CASSRPGGTPTYEQYF
TGTGCCAGCAGCCGTCCCGGAGGGACCCCTACCTACGAGCAGTACTTC
>TRBV6-1|13|.|TRBJ2-7
CASSEGYRDEQYF
TGTGCCAGCAGTGAAGGGTACCGGGACGAGCAGTACTTC
>TRBV28|14|TRBD1|TRBJ1-5
CASSPGQGNQPQHF
TGTGCCAGCAGTCCAGGACAGGGGAATCAGCCCCAGCATTTT
>TRBV18|16|TRBD2|TRBJ2-1
CASSLVTSGTTNEQFF
TGTGCCAGCTCACTCGTGACTAGCGGGACCACGAATGAGCAGTTCTTC
>TRBV7-2|16|.|TRBJ1-5
CASSPGHPYSNQPQHF
TGTGCCAGCAGCCCTGGACACCCGTATAGCAATCAGCCCCAGCATTTT
>TRBV18|14|.|TRBJ2-7
CASSKRGKAYEQYF
TGTGCCAGCTCCAAAAGGGGGAAGGCCTACGAGCAGTACTTC
>TRBV7-6|17|TRBD1|TRBJ1-4
CASSLALQGSYNEKLFF
TGTGCCAGCAGCTTAGCCCTACAGGGGAGCTATAATGAAAAACTGTTTTTT
>TRBV18|15|TRBD1|TRBJ2-7
CASSPTGGSSYEQYF
TGTGCCAGCTCACCTACAGGGGGCAGCTCCTACGAGCAGTACTTC
>TRBV28|16|.|TRBJ1-1
CAIRTGGVGLNTEAFF
TGTGCCATTCGCACGGGAGGCGTAGGCTTGAACACTGAAGCTTTCTTT
>TRBV5-1|13|.|TRBJ2-2
CASSFTVPGELFF
TGCGCCAGCAGCTTTACAGTGCCCGGGGAGCTGTTTTTT
>TRBV30|16|TRBD1|TRBJ2-2
CAWSDWGQMNTGELFF
TGTGCCTGGAGTGATTGGGGACAGATGAACACCGGGGAGCTGTTTTTT